One and the same sample provided the 28 T cell receptor beta chains below, sequenced in a study of cytomegalovirus exposure and HLA in healthy donors. Assay: immunoSEQ multiplex PCR; the TCRdb copy retains only in-frame clones and omits some. The profile shows approximately 180,000 clones, around nine tenths of them singletons. The sample was PBMCs. The receptors here all came from a woman between 25 and 40 years old in good health and CMV-seronegative.

The chain recombines TRBV14 with TRBJ2-3, with 7 bases identical to TRBD2. The V and J ends lost 3 bases and 1 base, in that order; junction bases with no gene match: 4. This CDR3 comprises 15 residues. CDR1 is SGHDN and CDR2 is FVKESK in the germline V gene. The CDR3 region is CASSHLRGGTDTQYF. CDR3 in DNA: TGTGCCAGCAGCCACCTCCGGGGGGGCACAGATACGCAGTATTTT. Supplemented by reference TRBV14 and TRBJ2-3, the full variable domain reads EAGVTQFPSHSVIEKGQTVTLRCDPISGHDNLYWYRRVMGKEIKFLLHFVKESKQDESGMPNNRFLAERTGGTYSTLKVQPAELEDSGVYFCASSHLRGGTDTQYFGPGTRLTVL.

This chain uses TRBV4-1 with TRBJ2-3; perhaps TRBD2 as D (6 bases). The ends were cut back, 0 bases at V and 0 bases at J, with 13 bases in the middle. In germline, CDR1 is MGHRA, CDR2 YSYEKL. The CDR3 loop spans 17 amino acids. In DNA, the CDR3 is TGCGCCAGCAGCCAAGATGGGACTTCGTCTAGCACAGATACGCAGTATTTT. Translating it yields CASSQDGTSSSTDTQYF.

V gene TRBV6-1 combines with J gene TRBJ1-1; D is perhaps TRBD1 (6 bases). This CDR3 region has 13 residues. Between the trimmed V and J ends, which lost 10 bases and 6 bases, there was a span of 18 bases. CDR1 and CDR2 (germline): MNHNS, SASEGT. The CDR3 reads CATQITGLAEAFF. CDR3 DNA: TGTGCCACCCAAATAACAGGGCTCGCTGAAGCTTTCTTT.

This chain links TRBV10-3 with TRBJ2-1; 8 nucleotides agree with TRBD2. The CDR3 spans 12 residues. Germline V CDR1 and CDR2: ENHRY, SYGVKD. V trimming: 9 bases; J trimming: 8 bases; junction bases outside the gene matches: 6. CDR3 loop: CAIRTSRDEQFF. The CDR3 DNA reads TGTGCCATTCGGACTAGCCGGGATGAGCAGTTCTTC.

The rearrangement joins TRBV5-5 to TRBJ1-2; possibly TRBD1 for D (6 bases). This CDR3 has 16 amino acids. The V end was cut by 3 bases, the J end by 0 bases, with 15 bases between. Per germline, CDR1 SGHKS and CDR2 YYEKEE (reference sequence). The CDR3 region is CASSSHTGTTNYGYTF. The CDR3, as DNA: TGTGCCAGCAGCTCACACACCGGGACAACTAACTATGGCTACACCTTC.

V and J are TRBV15 and TRBJ2-7, with 11 bases matching TRBD1. The germline gives CDR1 LNHNV, CDR2 YYDKDF (reference sequence). Losses at the gene ends were 3 bases for V and 4 bases for J; bases not matched to a gene: 5. This CDR3 spans 15 amino acids. The CDR3 DNA sequence: TGTGCCACCAGCAGCCCGGGACAGGGGGGATACGAGCAGTACTTC. Translated, it gives CATSSPGQGGYEQYF.

The chain carries TRBV6-6 and TRBJ1-1; D ambiguous. The CDR3 is 12 residues long. V lost 7 bases and J lost 0, with 6 bases in between. From germline, CDR1 is MNHNY and CDR2 SVGAGI (reference sequence). CDR3 DNA sequence: TGTGCCAGCACTCCTCTGAACACTGAAGCTTTCTTT. This sequence encodes CASTPLNTEAFF.

V usage is TRBV4-1 and J usage is TRBJ1-6; the D is unclear. V gave up 5 bases and J gave up 7 bases, with 18 bases separating them. The CDR3 has 16 amino acids. From germline, CDR1 is MGHRA and CDR2 YSYEKL. Written as DNA, the CDR3 is TGCGCCAGCAGCTCGGGAGTCCAGTTCGGGAATTCACCCCTCCACTTT. Its translation is CASSSGVQFGNSPLHF.

The chain is built from TRBV6-1 and TRBJ2-7; the D is unclear. CDR1 is MNHNS, CDR2 SASEGT, per germline. Trimming shortened V by 7 bases and J by 0 bases, and 7 bases separated the two germline ends. This CDR3 is built from 12 residues. The CDR3 sequence: CASTSTSYEQYF. CDR3 sequence (DNA): TGTGCCAGCACCAGTACCTCCTACGAGCAGTACTTC.

There are a few counts of this clone. This chain joins TRBV5-8 and TRBJ2-7, with D maybe TRBD1 (7 bases). Trimming shortened V by 4 bases and J by 2 bases, and 25 bases separated the two germline ends. The CDR3 contains 18 residues. CDR1 is SGHTS and CDR2 is YDEGEE in the germline V gene. The CDR3 DNA reads as TGTGCCAGCAGCACACCAGGCGGGACAGTCGCTAACCCCTACGAGCAGTACTTC. Protein sequence: CASSTPGGTVANPYEQYF.

V gene TRBV5-4 combines with J gene TRBJ2-7; TRBD2 agrees at 8 bases. Germline CDR1 SGHNT, CDR2 YYREEE (reference sequence). The V segment lost 5 bases and the J segment 3 bases; nucleotides outside the gene matches: 4. This CDR3 comprises 13 residues. The CDR3 nucleotides read TGTGCCAGCAGGCCAGCGGGGGACTACGAGCAGTACTTC. Its protein is CASRPAGDYEQYF.

V gene TRBV6-6 combines with J gene TRBJ1-6; TRBD1 matches at 8 bases. The CDR3 covers 16 residues. Germline trimming cut 0 bases from V and 8 bases from J; bases unmatched to any gene: 6. The germline V gene has CDR1 MNHNY and CDR2 SVGAGI (reference sequence). The chain's CDR3 is CASSYSDRAEYSPLHF. In DNA, the CDR3 is TGTGCCAGCAGTTACTCGGACAGGGCCGAGTATTCACCCCTCCACTTT.

V and J are TRBV25-1 and TRBJ2-7; TRBD2 agrees at 8 bases. The CDR3 contains 13 residues. The V gene's germline CDR1 is MGHDK and CDR2 SYGVNS. The J segment lost 6 bases and the V segment lost 4 bases, leaving 5 bases of the junction unmatched. For the CDR3, the DNA is TGTGCCAGCAGTGGACTAGCGTCGGGCGAGCAGTACTTC. It codes for CASSGLASGEQYF.

The chain combines TRBV7-8 with TRBJ1-5; 9 bases map to TRBD1. V was clipped by 4 bases and J by 6 bases; unmatched bases: 7. CDR3 length: 15 residues. CDR1 is SGHVS and CDR2 is FQNEAQ in the germline V gene. The chain's CDR3 is CASSWGTGTGQPQHF. CDR3 nucleotides: TGTGCCAGCAGCTGGGGGACAGGGACGGGTCAGCCCCAGCATTTT.

This chain connects TRBV27 to TRBJ2-3, with TRBD2 identical over 16 bases. The length of the CDR3 is 19 residues. Germline CDR1 MNHEY, CDR2 SMNVEV (reference sequence). J was trimmed by 4 bases and V by 7 bases; bases with no gene match: 14. CDR3 bases: TGTGCCAGCACACTAACCGGGACTAGCGGGGGGGCGGGTGCAGATACGCAGTATTTT. Amino acid sequence: CASTLTGTSGGAGADTQYF.

The chain uses TRBV5-4 and TRBJ2-5; a weak D match, TRBD1 (6 bases). The CDR3 extends over 14 amino acids. V shed 2 bases and J shed 5 bases, with 13 bases lying between them. Germline CDR1 is SGHNT and CDR2 is YYREEE (reference sequence). CDR3 residues: CASSFNRVGETQYF. The CDR3 DNA reads TGTGCCAGCAGCTTTAACAGGGTTGGGGAGACCCAGTACTTC.

The chain combines TRBV6-6 with TRBJ2-2; D possibly corresponds to TRBD1 (5 bases). With 2 bases removed from V and 6 bases from J, the gap between germline ends came to 7 bases. Germline V gene sequence: CDR1 MNHNY, CDR2 SVGAGI (reference sequence). The CDR3 totals 13 residues. CDR3 DNA sequence: TGTGCCAGCAGTTACAGGGGCGCCGGGGAGCTGTTTTTT. This codes for CASSYRGAGELFF.

CDR3: CASSRIGTAYNEQFF. As DNA, the CDR3 is TGTGCCAGCAGCCGTATCGGGACAGCCTACAATGAGCAGTTCTTC. The chain employs TRBV14 and TRBJ2-1, with TRBD1 identical over 7 bases. In germline, CDR1 is SGHDN, CDR2 FVKESK. V lost 4 bases and J lost 2; bases outside the gene matches: 5. The CDR3 is made up of 15 amino acids.

V and J are TRBV7-6 and TRBJ2-3, with 8 bases identical to TRBD2. The junction had 3 bases not matched to a gene; V was cut back by 2 bases and J by 5 bases. Per the germline V gene, CDR1 is SGHVS and CDR2 is FNYEAQ. The CDR3 sequence is 14 residues long. CDR3 coding DNA: TGTGCCAGCAGCTTACGGGGGGGCCAAGATACGCAGTATTTT. It yields the protein CASSLRGGQDTQYF. Looking up the rest from reference TRBV7-6 and TRBJ2-3 gives the full variable domain: GAGVSQSPRYKVTKRGQDVALRCDPISGHVSLYWYRQALGQGPEFLTYFNYEAQQDKSGLPNDRFSAERPEGSISTLTIQRTEQRDSAMYRCASSLRGGQDTQYFGPGTRLTVL.

The rearrangement joins TRBV6-1 to TRBJ1-4; the D gene is possibly TRBD1 (5 bases). The CDR3 loop spans 15 amino acids. Germline V lookup: CDR1 MNHNS, CDR2 SASEGT. V lost 1 base, J lost 2 bases, and 8 bases lay in between. The CDR3 reads CASSEVGGTNEKLFF. The CDR3 bases are TGTGCCAGCAGTGAAGTGGGGGGTACTAATGAAAAACTGTTTTTT.

The rearrangement joins TRBV4-3 to TRBJ2-6; 8 positions match TRBD1. Unmatched junction bases numbered 4, after V lost 4 bases and J lost 2 bases. CDR1 LGHNA and CDR2 YSLEER come from the germline V gene. This CDR3 is 16 amino acids long. This chain's CDR3 is CASSLDRATGANVLTF. CDR3 nucleotide sequence: TGCGCCAGCAGCCTGGACAGGGCAACTGGGGCCAACGTCCTGACTTTC.

The gene calls are TRBV9 and TRBJ2-5, with a possible D match to TRBD2 (5 bases). The CDR3 spans 13 residues. Trimming pared 3 bases from V and 3 bases from J, leaving 9 bases between. CDR1 and CDR2 (germline): SGDLS, YYNGEE. This CDR3 reads CASSADYKETQYF. CDR3 sequence (DNA): TGTGCCAGCAGCGCCGACTATAAAGAGACCCAGTACTTC.

This clone was detected only a few times. The chain employs TRBV4-1 and TRBJ2-3; D uncertain. Trimming removed 0 bases from V and 6 bases from J, with 7 bases in between. This CDR3 is built from 13 residues. The germline gives CDR1 MGHRA, CDR2 YSYEKL. CDR3: CASSQDPADTQYF. In DNA form, the CDR3 reads TGCGCCAGCAGCCAAGACCCCGCGGATACGCAGTATTTT.

This clone was recorded only once. CDR3 loop: CASSQQNTGELFF. CDR3 nucleotide sequence: TGTGCCAGCAGCCAACAGAACACCGGGGAGCTGTTTTTT. The chain links TRBV14 to TRBJ2-2; no clear D gene. The CDR3 runs 13 residues. Deletions cut 2 bases from V and 1 base from J, with 2 bases between. Per the germline V gene, CDR1 is SGHDN and CDR2 is FVKESK.

The chain is built from TRBV6-1 and TRBJ2-3; 8 nucleotides agree with TRBD2. Germline trimming cut 1 base from V and 4 bases from J; bases unmatched to any gene: 7. Germline V gives CDR1 MNHNS, CDR2 SASEGT. The length of the CDR3 is 16 residues. The CDR3 protein is CASSEGAGGGADTQYF. DNA of the CDR3: TGTGCCAGCAGTGAAGGGGCCGGGGGGGGCGCAGATACGCAGTATTTT.

The chain joins TRBV13 to TRBJ2-3; 8 bases match TRBD1. V was clipped by 5 bases and J by 3 bases; unmatched bases: 7. The V gene's germline CDR1 is PRHDT and CDR2 FYEKMQ (reference sequence). This CDR3 has 15 amino acids. DNA of the CDR3: TGTGCCAGCAGCCCCACAGGGGGAGGTACAGATACGCAGTATTTT. Translating it yields CASSPTGGGTDTQYF. Together with reference TRBV13 and TRBJ2-3, the CDR3 gives the full variable domain: AAGVIQSPRHLIKEKRETATLKCYPIPRHDTVYWYQQGPGQDPQFLISFYEKMQSDKGSIPDRFSAQQFSDYHSELNMSSLELGDSALYFCASSPTGGGTDTQYFGPGTRLTVL.

V and J are TRBV27 and TRBJ2-7, with D perhaps TRBD2 (6 bases). From germline, CDR1 is MNHEY and CDR2 SMNVEV (reference sequence). The V end was cut by 3 bases, the J end by 0 bases, with 12 bases between. The CDR3 spans 15 residues. The CDR3 loop reads CASSLAGWGSYEQYF. The CDR3 bases are TGTGCCAGCAGTTTGGCGGGGTGGGGCTCCTACGAGCAGTACTTC.

This clone was detected once. The CDR3 spells CAISDAGGSRGDSGANVLTF. The CDR3 region has the DNA TGTGCCATCAGTGATGCAGGGGGATCGCGCGGGGACTCTGGGGCCAACGTCCTGACTTTC. The chain joins TRBV10-3 to TRBJ2-6; D is perhaps TRBD1 (7 bases). This CDR3 has 20 amino acids. Germline CDR1 is ENHRY and CDR2 is SYGVKD. With 3 bases removed from V and 0 bases from J, the gap between germline ends came to 21 bases.